Listed below are T cell receptor beta chains from one sample, sequenced in a study of blood T cell repertoires in COVID-19. Clones were read by immunoSEQ multiplex PCR, and TCRdb kept only the in-frame ones, dropping some. The data contain approximately 180,000 clones, over 65% of them seen just once; the ten biggest clones take up around a sixth. The sample taken for sequencing was peripheral blood. The source is a person aged 65-85 years with COVID-19, enrolled during active disease. Each CDR3 is given with its conserved first and last residue. The D gene is left open where the match is weak. Only part of the rows carry a size: once, few, many, or a class if the clone is expanded.

V gene,D gene,clone size,CDR3 length,J gene,CDR3 DNA,CDR3 protein
TRBV7-2,TRBD1,-,15,TRBJ2-4,TGTGCCAGCAGCTTAGCGGGACAGAAAAAAAACATTCAGTACTTC,CASSLAGQKKNIQYF
TRBV6-5,TRBD1,-,14,TRBJ2-7,TGTGCCAGCAGTTTGGACAGGTTCTCCTACGAGCAGTACTTC,CASSLDRFSYEQYF
TRBV6-5,-,-,15,TRBJ2-5,TGTGCCAGCAGTTACTCGCACGCATCCGGAGAGACCCAGTACTTC,CASSYSHASGETQYF
TRBV28,TRBD2,-,16,TRBJ2-5,TGTGCCAGCAGTTCCACCCGGGACTACGGTCGAGAGACCCAGTACTTC,CASSSTRDYGRETQYF
TRBV6-6,TRBD2,few,17,TRBJ2-7,TGTGCCAGCAGTCGACCGCCTGGGAGCGGGAGTAGAAAGGAGCAGTACTTC,CASSRPPGSGSRKEQYF
TRBV14,-,-,16,TRBJ1-1,TGTGCCAGCAGCCAAGTTGGGCGGGGGGCGAACACTGAAGCTTTCTTT,CASSQVGRGANTEAFF
TRBV10-1,-,-,13,TRBJ2-4,TGCGCCAGCAGATCAGCGATAGAAAACATTCAGTACTTC,CASRSAIENIQYF
TRBV7-9,TRBD1,-,13,TRBJ1-2,TGTGCCAGCAGCCCGGACAGGGTCTATGGCTACACCTTC,CASSPDRVYGYTF
TRBV24-1,-,once,17,TRBJ2-2,TGTGCCACCAGTGATGGAAGAACAGAGTCGAACACCGGGGAGCTGTTTTTT,CATSDGRTESNTGELFF
TRBV28,TRBD1,few,15,TRBJ1-2,TGTGCCAGCAGTCGAGATCCGGGACAGGGCCATGGCTACACCTTC,CASSRDPGQGHGYTF
TRBV4-3,TRBD1,many,15,TRBJ1-5,TGCGCCAGCAGCAAACGAAGGGGGCGAGATCAGCCCCAGCATTTT,CASSKRRGRDQPQHF
TRBV5-1,TRBD2,-,14,TRBJ2-7,TGCGCCAGCAGCTTCGGACTAGCGGGAGACGAGCAGTACTTC,CASSFGLAGDEQYF
TRBV5-6,-,few,14,TRBJ2-1,TGTGCCAGCAGCTCGTTTGGGGCTGGCAATGAGCAGTTCTTC,CASSSFGAGNEQFF
TRBV7-2,-,-,18,TRBJ2-6,TGTGCCAGCAGCTTTAGGCCGGTCAGGGGGGCTGGGGCCAACGTCCTGACTTTC,CASSFRPVRGAGANVLTF
TRBV19,-,-,15,TRBJ1-6,TGTGCCAGTAGTATTTCGGCAGGGTACGATTCACCCCTCCACTTT,CASSISAGYDSPLHF
TRBV6-2/TRBV6-3,TRBD1,-,16,TRBJ2-2,TGTGCCAGCAGCCTACTAGGGACAGGGGGCACCGGGGAGCTGTTTTTT,CASSLLGTGGTGELFF
TRBV9,TRBD2,once,17,TRBJ2-3,TGTGCCAGCAGCGGGACTAGCGGGAGAGCCAGCACAGATACGCAGTATTTT,CASSGTSGRASTDTQYF
TRBV5-1,-,few,15,TRBJ2-3,TGCGCCAGCAGCTTAAGCGGCCACCCGGGAGATACGCAGTATTTT,CASSLSGHPGDTQYF
TRBV5-6,TRBD1,-,16,TRBJ1-4,TGTGCCAGCAGCCCAACCACAGGGGGAGGTAGTGCAAAACTGTTTTTT,CASSPTTGGGSAKLFF
TRBV28,TRBD1,-,15,TRBJ1-1,TGTGCCAGCCGAACCAAACAACAGGGGAGCACTGAAGCTTTCTTT,CASRTKQQGSTEAFF
TRBV9,TRBD1,-,15,TRBJ2-1,TGTGCCAGCAGCGTAGGGGACAGGGGGCAGAATGAGCAGTTCTTC,CASSVGDRGQNEQFF
TRBV27,TRBD1,-,15,TRBJ1-1,TGTGCCAGCAGAATATACAGGGGCGGGGTAGTTGAAGCTTTCTTT,CASRIYRGGVVEAFF
TRBV15,-,-,17,TRBJ1-1,TGTGCCACCAGCAGACAGGGGCAAGGTGGTGAGAACACTGAAGCTTTCTTT,CATSRQGQGGENTEAFF
TRBV24-1,-,-,13,TRBJ1-5,TGTGCCACCAGTGACCAGGGCTGGCAGCCTCAGCATTTT,CATSDQGWQPQHF
TRBV30,-,-,13,TRBJ1-6,TGTGCCTGGGGACGGGAGAACGGGTCACCCCTCCACTTT,CAWGRENGSPLHF
TRBV14,-,-,15,TRBJ2-2,TGTGCCAGCAGCAGTACAGGGATTTACACCGGGGAGCTGTTTTTT,CASSSTGIYTGELFF
TRBV7-8,TRBD2,-,16,TRBJ2-1,TGTGCCAGCAGCCCCGCCACTAGCGGGAGGATGAATGAGCAGTTCTTC,CASSPATSGRMNEQFF
TRBV19,-,-,14,TRBJ1-1,TGTGCCAGTAGTTCCGGACGGGGGAACACTGAAGCTTTCTTT,CASSSGRGNTEAFF
TRBV9,-,many,16,TRBJ2-1,TGTGCCAGCGGGGTGGTAGCGTACAGTTCTGACAATGAGCAGTTCTTC,CASGVVAYSSDNEQFF
TRBV28,-,-,14,TRBJ1-1,TGTGCCAGCAGTTCGTACAGAATGAACACTGAAGCTTTCTTT,CASSSYRMNTEAFF
TRBV3-1/TRBV3-2,-,-,15,TRBJ1-5,TGTGCCAGCAGCCAAGATCTGAGTAGCAATCAGCCCCAGCATTTT,CASSQDLSSNQPQHF
TRBV2,-,few,12,TRBJ1-5,TGTGCCAGCGGCAGTTACAATCAGCCCCAGCATTTT,CASGSYNQPQHF
TRBV4-1,TRBD1,-,14,TRBJ1-1,TGCGCCAGCAGCACGACAGGGTCCAACACTGAAGCTTTCTTT,CASSTTGSNTEAFF
TRBV4-1,TRBD1,-,14,TRBJ1-5,TGCGCCAGCAGCCCCCGGCAGGGGGCACAGCCCCAGCATTTT,CASSPRQGAQPQHF
TRBV28,TRBD1,-,15,TRBJ1-6,TGTGCCAGCCTGAGAGGGACAGACTATAATTCACCCCTCCACTTT,CASLRGTDYNSPLHF
TRBV9,-,-,17,TRBJ1-1,TGTGCCAGCAGCGTACTGGGGGGTGGGTTGGTGAACACTGAAGCTTTCTTT,CASSVLGGGLVNTEAFF
TRBV7-2,-,-,14,TRBJ2-7,TGTGCCAGCAGCTTAAGACCGGGAACGGTCGAGCAGTACTTC,CASSLRPGTVEQYF
TRBV3-1/TRBV3-2,TRBD1,-,15,TRBJ2-7,TGTGCCAGCAGTCACCCGGGACAGGTCCTATACGAGCAGTACTTC,CASSHPGQVLYEQYF
TRBV7-8,TRBD1,-,19,TRBJ1-5,TGTGCCAGCAGCTTAAGATCGCAGGGGGCGTGGGAGGGGAATCAGCCCCAGCATTTT,CASSLRSQGAWEGNQPQHF
TRBV11-3,TRBD2,-,14,TRBJ2-2,TGTGCCAGCGCTAGCGGGAGTGTAACCGGGGAGCTGTTTTTT,CASASGSVTGELFF
TRBV6-5,-,few,14,TRBJ2-7,TGTGCCAGCAGCCCCGACATATTCCCCTACGAGCAGTACTTC,CASSPDIFPYEQYF
TRBV7-8,-,-,15,TRBJ1-5,TGTGCCAGCAGCTTAGTGGGACAAGCGAATCAGCCCCAGCATTTT,CASSLVGQANQPQHF
TRBV19,-,few,14,TRBJ2-5,TGTGCCAGTAGTATCGGTGGGGGCAAAGAGACCCAGTACTTC,CASSIGGGKETQYF
TRBV7-2,TRBD1,once,15,TRBJ2-7,TGTGCCAGCAGTTCCAGGACAGGCGACCCCTACGAGCAGTACTTC,CASSSRTGDPYEQYF